This T cell receptor beta chain stems from a study of CD8+ T cells in alopecia areata. The treatment: oral pan-JAK inhibitor, 5-10 mg twice daily. V shed 7 bases and J shed 0 bases, with 7 bases lying between them. Germline V CDR1 and CDR2: MNHNY, SVGAGI (reference sequence). The CDR3 runs 14 residues. Investigators isolated RNA and reverse transcribed it into cDNA to act as the sequencing template. TCRdb keeps only in-frame clones here, not all; method: immunoSEQ multiplex PCR. Of roughly 110,000 clones listed, 56% were seen once; the top ten hold approximately 3.1%. Sequenced here: CD4+ T cells sorted from blood, sampled at week 24, from a patient treated with tofacitinib. V is TRBV6-6 and J is TRBJ1-6; D gene ambiguous. The receptor was derived from a human donor with alopecia areata. This chain's CDR3 is CASTRSSYNSPLHF. The CDR3 DNA reads as TGTGCCAGCACCCGGAGCTCCTATAATTCACCCCTCCACTTT.